This T cell receptor beta chain was captured in a study of OX40 agonist ivuxolimab in advanced cancers. Overall study: Across the patients, intravenous ivuxolimab was delivered every 2 weeks at 0.01 to 10 mg/kg. Enrollees could have had prior anti-PD-1, anti-PD-L1 or anti-CTLA-4 therapy, which approximately 38% had received. General study findings and limits: The expanded peripheral T cells' antigen specificity was not determined.

Measured with immunoSEQ multiplex PCR; TCRdb has only the in-frame clones, and not every one. The table records tens of thousands of clones, roughly 85% of them present only once. Worth noting for this clone: The antigen is not known.

The CDR3 runs 15 residues. Trimming cost V 4 bases and J 3 bases; bases outside gene matches: 4. Per the germline V gene, CDR1 is SGDLS and CDR2 is YYNGEE. This chain links TRBV9 with TRBJ1-5; 10 bases are a match to TRBD1. The TCR originated in an adult with an advanced solid tumor such as melanoma, head and neck, liver or kidney cancer. The material was CD4+ or CD8+ T cells sorted from blood, obtained in a trial of the OX40 agonist ivuxolimab. CDR3 residues: CASSPGQGSNQPQHF. For the CDR3, the DNA is TGTGCCAGCAGCCCGGGACAGGGGTCCAATCAGCCCCAGCATTTT.